This T cell receptor (beta chain) appears in the sequencing data of a study of shared clonotypes between healthy human individuals. CD45RO-negative CD8 cells positively selected for CCR7 made up the naive population, which excluded terminally differentiated effector memory CD45RA+ cells. Sequencing was performed with immunoSEQ multiplex PCR; in TCRdb, only in-frame clones are kept and a portion is missing. Among some 630,000 clones listed, about 96% were seen once. V lost 6 bases and J lost 8, with 17 bases in between. The length of the CDR3 is 14 residues. Germline CDR1 is MNHEY and CDR2 is SMNVEV (reference sequence).

V gene TRBV27 combines with J gene TRBJ2-1; D unresolved. Sequenced: naive CD8+ T cells sorted from blood. The TCR originated in a woman in her twenties or thirties in good health. The CDR3 is CASSSRNYLYEQFF. The CDR3 DNA reads TGTGCCAGCAGCAGTCGAAATTATCTCTATGAGCAGTTCTTC.